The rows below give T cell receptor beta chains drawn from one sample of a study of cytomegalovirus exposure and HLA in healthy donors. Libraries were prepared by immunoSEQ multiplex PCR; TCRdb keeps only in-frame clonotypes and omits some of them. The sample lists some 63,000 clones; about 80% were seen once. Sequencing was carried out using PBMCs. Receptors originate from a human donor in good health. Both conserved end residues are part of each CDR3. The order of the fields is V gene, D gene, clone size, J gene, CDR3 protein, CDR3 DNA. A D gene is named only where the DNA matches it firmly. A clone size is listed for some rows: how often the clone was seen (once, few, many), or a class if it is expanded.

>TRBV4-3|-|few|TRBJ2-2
CASSHGSQADLNTGELFF
TGCGCCAGCAGCCATGGGTCCCAGGCAGACCTGAACACCGGGGAGCTGTTTTTT
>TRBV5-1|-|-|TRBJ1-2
CASSLTANYGYTF
TGCGCCAGCAGCTTAACAGCTAACTATGGCTACACCTTC
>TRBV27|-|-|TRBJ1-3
CASGKSGNTIYF
TGTGCCAGCGGCAAATCTGGAAACACCATATATTTT
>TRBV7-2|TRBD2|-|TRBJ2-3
CASSAFSGGWGTDTQYF
TGTGCCAGCAGCGCCTTTAGCGGGGGGTGGGGCACAGATACGCAGTATTTT
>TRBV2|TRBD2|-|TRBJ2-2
CASSTPGLAENTGELFF
TGTGCCAGCAGCACACCGGGACTAGCGGAAAACACCGGGGAGCTGTTTTTT
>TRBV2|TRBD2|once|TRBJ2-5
CASSDSGGGGIKTQYF
TGTGCCAGCAGTGATAGTGGCGGGGGGGGGATAAAGACCCAGTACTTC
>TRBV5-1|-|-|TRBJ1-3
CASSLGSEDTIYF
TGCGCCAGCAGCTTGGGCAGCGAGGACACCATATATTTT
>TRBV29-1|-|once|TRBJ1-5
CSVIVGGSLDQPQHF
TGCAGCGTAATAGTTGGTGGGTCCCTAGATCAGCCCCAGCATTTT
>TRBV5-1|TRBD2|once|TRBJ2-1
CASSPGLAGAFEQFF
TGCGCCAGCAGCCCAGGACTAGCGGGAGCATTTGAGCAGTTCTTC
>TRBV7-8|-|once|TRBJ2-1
CASSLERRSEQFF
TGTGCCAGCAGCTTAGAGAGGCGGAGTGAGCAGTTCTTC
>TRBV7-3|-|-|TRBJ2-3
CASSRGRTSTDTQYF
TGTGCCAGCAGCCGTGGACGGACTAGCACAGATACGCAGTATTTT
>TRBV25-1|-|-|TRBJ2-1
CASSQPGHTYNEQFF
TGTGCCAGCTCTCAACCGGGACATACCTACAATGAGCAGTTCTTC
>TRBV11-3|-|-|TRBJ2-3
CASSLTRRGATDTQYF
TGTGCCAGCAGCTTAACCCGCAGGGGGGCCACAGATACGCAGTATTTT
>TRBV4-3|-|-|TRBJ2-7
CASSQARTDFYEQYF
TGCGCCAGCAGCCAAGCTAGGACAGACTTCTACGAGCAGTACTTC